This T cell receptor beta chain was observed in a study of blood T cell repertoires in COVID-19. This CDR3 is 15 amino acids long. Per germline, CDR1 MNHEY and CDR2 SMNVEV (reference sequence). Trimming cost V 8 bases and J 4 bases; bases outside gene matches: 11. Libraries were prepared by immunoSEQ multiplex PCR; TCRdb keeps only in-frame clonotypes and omits some of them. The repertoire has about 180,000 clones, roughly nine tenths of them found once; the top ten carry less than 25%. This chain joins TRBV27 and TRBJ2-5, with TRBD1 matching over 9 bases. This sequence was found in a man aged 65 to 85 with active or convalescent COVID-19. The specimen sequenced was peripheral blood. The CDR3, as DNA: TGTGCCAGCGGCTCGACAGGGGGTGACGGAGAGACCCAGTACTTC. This encodes CASGSTGGDGETQYF.